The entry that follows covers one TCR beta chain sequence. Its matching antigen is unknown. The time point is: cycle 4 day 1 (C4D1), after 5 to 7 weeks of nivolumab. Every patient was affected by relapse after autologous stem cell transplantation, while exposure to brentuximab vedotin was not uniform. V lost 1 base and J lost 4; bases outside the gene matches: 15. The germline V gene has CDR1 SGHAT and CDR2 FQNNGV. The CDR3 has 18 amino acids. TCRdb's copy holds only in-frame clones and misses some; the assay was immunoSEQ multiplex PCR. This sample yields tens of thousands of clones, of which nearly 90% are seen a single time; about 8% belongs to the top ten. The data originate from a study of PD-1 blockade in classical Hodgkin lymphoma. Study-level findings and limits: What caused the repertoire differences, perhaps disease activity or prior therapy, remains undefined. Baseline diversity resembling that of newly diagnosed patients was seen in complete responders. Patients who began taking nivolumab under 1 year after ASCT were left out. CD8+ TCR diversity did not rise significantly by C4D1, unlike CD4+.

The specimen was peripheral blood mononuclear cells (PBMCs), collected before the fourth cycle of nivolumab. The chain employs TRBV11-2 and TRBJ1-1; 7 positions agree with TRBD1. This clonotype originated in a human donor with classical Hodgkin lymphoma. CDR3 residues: CASSLARTPTGVGTEAFF. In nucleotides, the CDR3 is TGTGCCAGCAGCTTAGCCCGTACCCCTACAGGGGTGGGCACTGAAGCTTTCTTT.